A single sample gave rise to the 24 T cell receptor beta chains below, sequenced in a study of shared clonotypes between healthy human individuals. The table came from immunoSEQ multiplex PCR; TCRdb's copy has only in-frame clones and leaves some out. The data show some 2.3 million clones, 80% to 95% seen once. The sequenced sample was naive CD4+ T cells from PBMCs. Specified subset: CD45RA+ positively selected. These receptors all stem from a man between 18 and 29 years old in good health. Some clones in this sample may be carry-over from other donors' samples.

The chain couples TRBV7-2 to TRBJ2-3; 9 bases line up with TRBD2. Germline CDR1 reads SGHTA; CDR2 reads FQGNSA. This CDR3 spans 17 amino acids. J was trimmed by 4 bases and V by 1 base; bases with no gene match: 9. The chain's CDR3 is CASSLVYGGRAADTQYF. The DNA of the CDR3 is TGTGCCAGCAGCTTAGTTTATGGCGGGAGGGCCGCAGATACGCAGTATTTT.

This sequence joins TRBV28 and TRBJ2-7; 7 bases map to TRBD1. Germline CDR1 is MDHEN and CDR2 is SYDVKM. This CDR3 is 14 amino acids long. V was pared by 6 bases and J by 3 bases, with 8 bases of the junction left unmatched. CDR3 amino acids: CASSLAGTDYEQYF. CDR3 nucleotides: TGTGCCAGCAGCCTCGCCGGGACAGACTACGAGCAGTACTTC.

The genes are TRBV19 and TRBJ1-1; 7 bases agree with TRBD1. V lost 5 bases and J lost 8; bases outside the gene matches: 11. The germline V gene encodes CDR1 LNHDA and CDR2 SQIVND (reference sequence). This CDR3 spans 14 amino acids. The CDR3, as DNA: TGTGCCAGTAGTGTAGGTGTGTGGGACAGCGAAGCTTTCTTT. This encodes CASSVGVWDSEAFF.

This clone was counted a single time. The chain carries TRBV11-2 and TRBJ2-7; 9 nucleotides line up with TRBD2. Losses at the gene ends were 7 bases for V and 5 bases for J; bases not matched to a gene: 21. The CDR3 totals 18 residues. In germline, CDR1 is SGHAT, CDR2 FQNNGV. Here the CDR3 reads CASTFFSFGREGLDEQYF. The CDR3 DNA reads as TGTGCCAGCACATTCTTCTCGTTCGGGCGGGAGGGCCTGGACGAGCAGTACTTC.

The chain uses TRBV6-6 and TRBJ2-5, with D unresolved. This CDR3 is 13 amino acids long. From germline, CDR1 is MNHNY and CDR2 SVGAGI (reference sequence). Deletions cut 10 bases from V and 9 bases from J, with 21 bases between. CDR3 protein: CATSSTGISAQYF. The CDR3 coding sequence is TGTGCCACCTCCTCGACCGGAATCTCGGCCCAGTACTTC.

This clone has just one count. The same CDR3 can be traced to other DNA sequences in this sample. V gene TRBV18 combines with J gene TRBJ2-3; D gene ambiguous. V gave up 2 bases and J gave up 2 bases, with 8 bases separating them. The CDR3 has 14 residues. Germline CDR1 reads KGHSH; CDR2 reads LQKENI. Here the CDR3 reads CASSPGTSTDTQYF. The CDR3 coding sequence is TGTGCCAGCTCACCAGGTACCTCCACAGATACGCAGTATTTT.

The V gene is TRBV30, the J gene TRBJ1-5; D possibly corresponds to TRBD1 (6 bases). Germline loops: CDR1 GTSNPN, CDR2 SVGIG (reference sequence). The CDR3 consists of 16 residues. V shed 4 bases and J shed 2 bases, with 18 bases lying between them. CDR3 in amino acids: CAWKRAGAGGNQPQHF. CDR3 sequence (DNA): TGTGCCTGGAAGCGCGCAGGGGCAGGGGGCAATCAGCCCCAGCATTTT. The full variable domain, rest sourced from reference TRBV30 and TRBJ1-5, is SQTIHQWPATLVQPVGSPLSLECTVEGTSNPNLYWYRQAAGRGLQLLFYSVGIGQISSEVPQNLSASRPQDRQFILSSKKLLLSDSGFYLCAWKRAGAGGNQPQHFGDGTRLSIL.

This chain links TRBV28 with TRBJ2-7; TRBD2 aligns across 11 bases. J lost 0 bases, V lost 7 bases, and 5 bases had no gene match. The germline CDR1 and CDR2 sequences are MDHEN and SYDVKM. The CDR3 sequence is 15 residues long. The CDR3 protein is CASKEGLAASYEQYF. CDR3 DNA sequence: TGTGCCAGCAAAGAGGGACTAGCGGCCTCCTACGAGCAGTACTTC.

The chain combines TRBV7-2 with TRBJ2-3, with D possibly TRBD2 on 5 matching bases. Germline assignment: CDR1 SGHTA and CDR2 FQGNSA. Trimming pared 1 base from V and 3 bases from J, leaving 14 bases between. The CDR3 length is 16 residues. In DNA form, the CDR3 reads TGTGCCAGCAGCTTAGGGACGCTCGGGGTGACAGATACGCAGTATTTT. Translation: CASSLGTLGVTDTQYF.

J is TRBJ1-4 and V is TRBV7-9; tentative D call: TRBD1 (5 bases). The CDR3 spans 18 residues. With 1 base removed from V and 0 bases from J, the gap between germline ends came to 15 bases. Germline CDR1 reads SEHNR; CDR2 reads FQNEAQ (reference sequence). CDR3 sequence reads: CASSLGRVQPTTNEKLFF. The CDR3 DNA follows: TGTGCCAGCAGCTTAGGCAGGGTCCAACCTACAACTAATGAAAAACTGTTTTTT.

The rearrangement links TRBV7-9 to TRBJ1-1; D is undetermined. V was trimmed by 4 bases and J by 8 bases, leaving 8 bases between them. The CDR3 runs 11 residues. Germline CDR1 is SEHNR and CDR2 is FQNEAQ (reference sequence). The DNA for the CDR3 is TGTGCCAGCAGCTCTTGGGAAGAAGCTTTCTTT. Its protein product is CASSSWEEAFF. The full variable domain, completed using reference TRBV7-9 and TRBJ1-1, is DTGVSQNPRHKITKRGQNVTFRCDPISEHNRLYWYRQTLGQGPEFLTYFQNEAQLEKSRLLSDRFSAERPKGSFSTLEIQRTEQGDSAMYLCASSSWEEAFFGQGTRLTVV.

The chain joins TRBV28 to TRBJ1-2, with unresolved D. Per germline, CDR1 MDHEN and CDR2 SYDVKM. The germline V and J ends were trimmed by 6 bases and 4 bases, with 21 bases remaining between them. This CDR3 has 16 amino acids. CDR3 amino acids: CASSNGFRRGSYGYTF. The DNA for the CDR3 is TGTGCCAGCAGCAATGGATTCCGTCGGGGTAGCTATGGCTACACCTTC.

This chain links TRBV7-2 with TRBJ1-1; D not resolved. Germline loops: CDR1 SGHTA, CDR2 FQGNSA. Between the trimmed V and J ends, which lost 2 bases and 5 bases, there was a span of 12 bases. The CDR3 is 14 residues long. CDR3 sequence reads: CASSLLSGVTEAFF. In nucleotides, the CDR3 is TGTGCCAGCAGCTTATTATCCGGGGTTACTGAAGCTTTCTTT.

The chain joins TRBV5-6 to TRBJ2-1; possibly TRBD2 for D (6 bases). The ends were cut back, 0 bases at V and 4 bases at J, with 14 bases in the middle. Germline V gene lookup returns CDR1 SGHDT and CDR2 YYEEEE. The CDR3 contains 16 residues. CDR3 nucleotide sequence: TGTGCCAGCAGCTTGGGGCGGGGAGAGTCTTACAATGAGCAGTTCTTC. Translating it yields CASSLGRGESYNEQFF.

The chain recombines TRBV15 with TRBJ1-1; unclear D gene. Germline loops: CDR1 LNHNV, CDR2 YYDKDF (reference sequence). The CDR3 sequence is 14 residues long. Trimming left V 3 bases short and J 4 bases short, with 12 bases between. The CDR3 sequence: CATSRGGLGTEAFF. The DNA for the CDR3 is TGTGCCACCAGCAGGGGAGGATTAGGCACTGAAGCTTTCTTT.

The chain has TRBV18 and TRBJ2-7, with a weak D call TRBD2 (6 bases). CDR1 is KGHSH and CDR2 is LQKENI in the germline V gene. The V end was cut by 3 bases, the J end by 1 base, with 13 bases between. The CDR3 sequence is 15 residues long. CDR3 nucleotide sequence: TGTGCCAGCTCACCGGGCGGGGAGATGTCCTACGAGCAGTACTTC. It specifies CASSPGGEMSYEQYF.

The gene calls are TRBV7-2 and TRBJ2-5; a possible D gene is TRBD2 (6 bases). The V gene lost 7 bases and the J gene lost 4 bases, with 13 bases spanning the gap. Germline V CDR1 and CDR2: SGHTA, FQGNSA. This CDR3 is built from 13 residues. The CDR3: CASTNRRAETQYF. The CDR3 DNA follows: TGTGCCAGCACCAACAGGAGGGCAGAGACCCAGTACTTC. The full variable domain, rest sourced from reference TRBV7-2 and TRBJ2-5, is GAGVSQSPSNKVTEKGKDVELRCDPISGHTALYWYRQSLGQGLEFLIYFQGNSAPDKSGLPSDRFSAERTGGSVSTLTIQRTQQEDSAVYLCASTNRRAETQYFGPGTRLLVL.

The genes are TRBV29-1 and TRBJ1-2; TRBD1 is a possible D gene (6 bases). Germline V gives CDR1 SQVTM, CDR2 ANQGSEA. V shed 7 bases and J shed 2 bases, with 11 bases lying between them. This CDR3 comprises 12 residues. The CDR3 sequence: CSDLQGNYGYTF. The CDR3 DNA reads TGCAGCGACCTACAGGGAAACTATGGCTACACCTTC.

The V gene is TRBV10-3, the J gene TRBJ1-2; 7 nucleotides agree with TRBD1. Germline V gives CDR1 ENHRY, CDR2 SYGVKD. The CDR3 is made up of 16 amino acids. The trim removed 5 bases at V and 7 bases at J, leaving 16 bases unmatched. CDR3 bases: TGTGCCATCAGTTTACCCGTAGACCGACAGGGTTCTGGCTACACCTTC. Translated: CAISLPVDRQGSGYTF.

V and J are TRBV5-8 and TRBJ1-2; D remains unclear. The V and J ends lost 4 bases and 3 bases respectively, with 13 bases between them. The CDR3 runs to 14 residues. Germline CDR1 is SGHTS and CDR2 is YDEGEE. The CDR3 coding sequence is TGTGCCAGCAGCCCCTGGACGGCACACTATGGCTACACCTTC. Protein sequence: CASSPWTAHYGYTF. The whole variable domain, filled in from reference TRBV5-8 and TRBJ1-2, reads EAGVTQSPTHLIKTRGQQATLRCSPISGHTSVYWYQQALGLGLQFLLWYDEGEERNRGNFPPRFSGRQFPNYSSELNVNALELEDSALYLCASSPWTAHYGYTFGSGTRLTVV.

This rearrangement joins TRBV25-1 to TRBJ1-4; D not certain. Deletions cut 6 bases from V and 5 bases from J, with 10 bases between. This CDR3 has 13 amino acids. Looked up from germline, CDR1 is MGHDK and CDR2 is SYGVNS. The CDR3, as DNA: TGTGCCAGCAGCCGGACGGACAATGAAAAACTGTTTTTT. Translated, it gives CASSRTDNEKLFF.

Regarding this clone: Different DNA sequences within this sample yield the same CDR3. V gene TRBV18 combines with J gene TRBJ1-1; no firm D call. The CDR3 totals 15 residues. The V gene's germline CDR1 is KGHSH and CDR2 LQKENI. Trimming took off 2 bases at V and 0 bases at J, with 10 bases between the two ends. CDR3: CASSPGQLMNTEAFF. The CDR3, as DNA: TGTGCCAGCTCACCAGGGCAGTTAATGAACACTGAAGCTTTCTTT.

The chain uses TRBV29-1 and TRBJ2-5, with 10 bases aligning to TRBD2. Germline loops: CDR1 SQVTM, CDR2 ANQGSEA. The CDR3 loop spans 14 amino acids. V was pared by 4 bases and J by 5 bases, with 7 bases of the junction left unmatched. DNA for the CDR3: TGCAGCGTTGGGCTAGCGGGAGTTCATGAGACCCAGTACTTC. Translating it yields CSVGLAGVHETQYF.

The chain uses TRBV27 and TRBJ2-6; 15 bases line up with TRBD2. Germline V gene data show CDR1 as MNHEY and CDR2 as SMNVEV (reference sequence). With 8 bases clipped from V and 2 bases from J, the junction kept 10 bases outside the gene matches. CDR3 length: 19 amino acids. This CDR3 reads CASLPAGLAGGTGANVLTF. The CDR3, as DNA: TGTGCCAGCCTCCCGGCGGGACTAGCGGGAGGAACTGGGGCCAACGTCCTGACTTTC.